One and the same sample provided the 9 T cell receptor beta chains below, sequenced in a study of blood T cell repertoires in COVID-19. Only in-frame clones appear in the TCRdb table, and some are missing; sequencing was by immunoSEQ multiplex PCR. Of 310,000 or so clones in the sample, about nine tenths were seen once. What was sequenced was peripheral blood. All receptors come from a woman aged 50 to 60 who had recovered from COVID-19.

This chain connects TRBV28 to TRBJ2-7; 7 nucleotides match TRBD2. In germline, CDR1 is MDHEN, CDR2 SYDVKM. With V trimmed by 6 bases and J by 3 bases, 11 bases remained unmatched. The CDR3 has 15 residues. Written as DNA, the CDR3 is TGTGCCAGCAGGGTACGCGGGAGTCAGGTCTACGAGCAGTACTTC. Translating gives CASRVRGSQVYEQYF.

The chain links TRBV5-1 to TRBJ2-1, with TRBD1 matching 9 bases. Trimming cost V 4 bases and J 7 bases; bases outside gene matches: 9. Per germline, CDR1 SGHRS and CDR2 YFSETQ. The CDR3 spans 15 residues. The CDR3 loop reads CASSTQSTGGNEQFF. In nucleotides, the CDR3 is TGCGCCAGCAGCACTCAATCGACAGGGGGGAATGAGCAGTTCTTC.

The rearrangement joins TRBV19 to TRBJ2-1; TRBD2 aligns across 11 bases. In germline, CDR1 is LNHDA, CDR2 SQIVND (reference sequence). V shed 3 bases, J shed 3 bases, and the junction held 1 base outside the gene matches. CDR3 length: 15 amino acids. Here the CDR3 reads CASSIGTSGYNEQFF. In DNA, the CDR3 is TGTGCCAGTAGTATCGGGACTAGCGGCTACAATGAGCAGTTCTTC.

The V and J genes are TRBV18 and TRBJ2-2, with a possible D match to TRBD1 (5 bases). V shed 3 bases and J shed 1 base, with 12 bases lying between them. The CDR3 is 16 amino acids. Germline assignment: CDR1 KGHSH and CDR2 LQKENI. CDR3 sequence reads: CASSPRGHLNTGELFF. In DNA, the CDR3 is TGTGCCAGCTCACCGCGAGGACACCTGAACACCGGGGAGCTGTTTTTT. The variable domain in full, completed from reference TRBV18 and TRBJ2-2, reads NAGVMQNPRHLVRRRGQEARLRCSPMKGHSHVYWYRQLPEEGLKFMVYLQKENIIDESGMPKERFSAEFPKEGPSILRIQQVVRGDSAAYFCASSPRGHLNTGELFFGEGSRLTVL.

The rearrangement uses TRBV3-1 (or the pseudogene TRBV3-2) and TRBJ1-4; perhaps TRBD1 as D (6 bases). Deletions cut 1 base from V and 2 bases from J, with 14 bases between. Germline V lookup: CDR1 LGHDT, CDR2 YNNKEL (reference sequence). The CDR3 totals 17 residues. Written as DNA, the CDR3 is TGTGCCAGCAGCCAAGTCAGGGGAATAAGGACTAATGAAAAACTGTTTTTT. Residues: CASSQVRGIRTNEKLFF.

CDR3 in amino acids: CASSSPFEGSNSPLHF. The CDR3 bases are TGTGCCAGCAGCTCCCCCTTTGAGGGTTCCAATTCACCCCTCCACTTT. The V call is TRBV5-4, the J call TRBJ1-6; D gene ambiguous. V shed 3 bases and J shed 7 bases, with 17 bases lying between them. Germline V gives CDR1 SGHNT, CDR2 YYREEE (reference sequence). This CDR3 contains 16 residues.

This clone was observed once. The chain recombines TRBV11-2 with TRBJ2-7, with 12 positions matching TRBD2. Per germline, CDR1 SGHAT and CDR2 FQNNGV. The length of the CDR3 is 14 residues. V was pared by 5 bases and J by 10 bases, with 9 bases of the junction left unmatched. The CDR3 protein is CASSETRTSGVQYF. The CDR3 bases are TGTGCCAGCAGCGAAACCCGGACTAGCGGGGTACAGTACTTC. The whole variable domain, remainder taken from reference TRBV11-2 and TRBJ2-7, is EAGVAQSPRYKIIEKRQSVAFWCNPISGHATLYWYQQILGQGPKLLIQFQNNGVVDDSQLPKDRFSAERLKGVDSTLKIQPAKLEDSAVYLCASSETRTSGVQYFGPGTRLTVT.

The rearrangement uses TRBV4-3 and TRBJ1-2; D is uncertain. Germline V gene lookup returns CDR1 LGHNA and CDR2 YSLEER. This CDR3 is built from 13 residues. Trimming took off 3 bases at V and 2 bases at J, with 7 bases between the two ends. The CDR3 loop is CASSHERNYGYTF. Here the CDR3 DNA reads TGCGCCAGCAGCCATGAGAGGAACTATGGCTACACCTTC.

This rearrangement joins TRBV6-2 or TRBV6-3 to TRBJ1-1; no definite D call. The CDR3 length is 15 residues. CDR1 is MNHEY and CDR2 is SVGEGT in the germline V gene. V lost 5 bases and J lost 1, with 14 bases in between. CDR3 sequence (DNA): TGTGCCAGCAGTGATCGGACTGAGGGGAACACTGAAGCTTTCTTT. Its protein product is CASSDRTEGNTEAFF.